A selection of T cell receptor beta chains follows, all from one sample in a study of OX40 agonist ivuxolimab in advanced cancers. The repertoire was sequenced with immunoSEQ multiplex PCR; TCRdb's copy has only in-frame clones and lacks some. The repertoire consists of roughly 77,000 clones, with 81% occurring once and the leading ten covering approximately 4.6%. This specimen was CD4+ or CD8+ T cells sorted from blood, taken in a trial of the OX40 agonist ivuxolimab. All receptors derive from an adult with an advanced solid tumor such as melanoma, head and neck, liver or kidney cancer. Both conserved end residues are part of each CDR3. D genes are given only for firm matches. Where a row states a size, it is once, few, many or the class of an expanded clone; other rows omit it.

- | TRBJ2-5 | TRBV5-4 | - | CASSFRGAQETQYF | TGTGCCAGCAGCTTTAGGGGGGCTCAAGAGACCCAGTACTTC
- | TRBJ2-7 | TRBV5-1 | - | CASRLGYEQYF | TGCGCCAGCAGATTAGGCTACGAGCAGTACTTC
- | TRBJ1-1 | TRBV30 | - | CAWKRQVKNTEAFF | TGTGCCTGGAAGCGACAGGTCAAAAACACTGAAGCTTTCTTT
- | TRBJ2-7 | TRBV7-3 | - | CASSSSWEAGEQYF | TGTGCCAGCAGCTCATCTTGGGAGGCAGGGGAGCAGTACTTC
once | TRBJ2-5 | TRBV5-1 | TRBD1 | CASSLGDSSFQTQYF | TGCGCCAGCAGCTTAGGGGACAGTTCCTTCCAGACCCAGTACTTC
- | TRBJ2-5 | TRBV29-1 | - | CSVKGEETQYF | TGCAGCGTGAAGGGGGAAGAGACCCAGTACTTC
few | TRBJ1-1 | TRBV21-1 | - | CASSKKGTGDTEAFF | TGTGCCAGCAGCAAAAAGGGGACAGGGGACACTGAAGCTTTCTTT
few | TRBJ2-7 | TRBV11-2 | - | CASSLRDTADYEQYF | TGTGCCAGCAGCCTCCGAGACACAGCTGACTACGAGCAGTACTTC
- | TRBJ1-6 | TRBV5-1 | - | CASSNTPGWSPLHF | TGCGCCAGCAGCAACACGCCTGGTTGGTCACCCCTCCACTTT
- | TRBJ2-7 | TRBV5-5 | TRBD2 | CASSSRLAEQYF | TGTGCCAGCAGCTCCCGACTAGCGGAGCAGTACTTC
- | TRBJ1-2 | TRBV11-3 | TRBD1 | CASSLGQGQGYTF | TGTGCCAGCAGTCTTGGACAGGGGCAGGGCTACACCTTC
- | TRBJ2-3 | TRBV7-8 | - | CASSLLGGPSTDTQYF | TGTGCCAGCAGCTTACTTGGTGGGCCCAGCACAGATACGCAGTATTTT
- | TRBJ1-4 | TRBV5-1 | - | CASSLATDSEKLFF | TGCGCCAGCAGCTTGGCTACCGACAGCGAAAAACTGTTTTTT
- | TRBJ1-2 | TRBV4-1 | - | CASSQSVPMGVGGYTF | TGCGCCAGCAGCCAGTCCGTGCCCATGGGAGTCGGCGGCTACACCTTC
few | TRBJ1-2 | TRBV9 | - | CASSVAGYGYTF | TGTGCCAGCAGCGTAGCAGGCTATGGCTACACCTTC
- | TRBJ1-4 | TRBV18 | - | CASSPSVGPTNEKLFF | TGTGCCAGCTCACCATCGGTCGGACCAACTAATGAAAAACTGTTTTTT
- | TRBJ1-1 | TRBV7-6 | - | CASSLALNSGTEAFF | TGTGCCAGCAGCTTAGCGCTGAACTCGGGCACTGAAGCTTTCTTT
- | TRBJ2-5 | TRBV27 | TRBD1 | CASSTWDSQETQYF | TGTGCCAGCAGTACCTGGGACAGCCAAGAGACCCAGTACTTC
- | TRBJ1-1 | TRBV27 | - | CASSDYQFAEAFF | TGTGCCAGCAGTGACTACCAATTCGCTGAAGCTTTCTTT
- | TRBJ2-7 | TRBV6-5 | TRBD2 | CASSWTSGSLYEQYF | TGTGCCAGCAGTTGGACTAGCGGGAGTTTGTACGAGCAGTACTTC
- | TRBJ1-5 | TRBV19 | - | CASRTGQFNQPQHF | TGTGCCAGCCGCACGGGGCAGTTTAATCAGCCCCAGCATTTT
- | TRBJ1-5 | TRBV6-6 | - | CASSTGYQPQHF | TGTGCCAGCAGTACAGGGTATCAGCCCCAGCATTTT
- | TRBJ1-5 | TRBV6-1 | TRBD1 | CASSGDPGQGSPQHF | TGTGCCAGCAGTGGAGATCCGGGACAGGGGTCTCCCCAGCATTTT
- | TRBJ1-2 | TRBV19 | - | CASSLSRDPHTF | TGTGCCAGTAGTCTAAGCCGGGACCCTCACACCTTC
- | TRBJ1-1 | TRBV5-4 | - | CASSRERSAEAFF | TGTGCCAGCAGCCGGGAGCGGTCGGCTGAAGCTTTCTTT
- | TRBJ1-4 | TRBV5-4 | - | CASSLGAGLTNEKLFF | TGTGCCAGCAGCTTGGGAGCTGGGTTGACTAATGAAAAACTGTTTTTT
- | TRBJ2-1 | TRBV6-5 | TRBD2 | CASSYSGLGLANEQFF | TGTGCCAGCAGTTACTCTGGGCTGGGACTAGCGAATGAGCAGTTCTTC
- | TRBJ1-6 | TRBV6-5 | - | CASDLGSSYNSPLHF | TGTGCCAGCGACCTGGGGAGCTCCTATAATTCACCCCTCCACTTT
- | TRBJ1-2 | TRBV6-1 | - | CASSERSDYGYTF | TGTGCCAGCAGTGAAAGGAGTGACTATGGCTACACCTTC
- | TRBJ1-1 | TRBV25-1 | - | CASSTGKSTEAFF | TGTGCCAGCAGTACAGGGAAATCCACTGAAGCTTTCTTT
medium-sized | TRBJ2-2 | TRBV6-4 | TRBD2 | CASGTSNTGELFF | TGTGCCAGCGGGACTAGCAACACCGGGGAGCTGTTTTTT
once | TRBJ2-3 | TRBV18 | - | CASCNTDTQYF | TGTGCCAGCTGCAACACAGATACGCAGTATTTT
- | TRBJ2-3 | TRBV5-5 | TRBD2 | CASSLRLAGGTSTDTQYF | TGTGCCAGCAGCTTGAGGCTAGCGGGAGGAACTAGCACAGATACGCAGTATTTT
- | TRBJ2-3 | TRBV4-1 | TRBD2 | CASSHGRGTRSTDTQYF | TGCGCCAGCAGCCATGGGCGGGGGACCCGTAGCACAGATACGCAGTATTTT
- | TRBJ1-5 | TRBV7-9 | - | CASSLDDQPQHF | TGTGCCAGCAGCTTAGATGATCAGCCCCAGCATTTT
- | TRBJ2-7 | TRBV6-5 | TRBD1 | CASSYSGTVDGRYQYF | TGTGCCAGCAGTTATTCCGGGACAGTCGATGGTCGGTATCAGTACTTC
few | TRBJ1-5 | TRBV10-1 | - | CASTDRYSNQPQHF | TGCGCCAGTACCGACAGATATAGCAATCAGCCCCAGCATTTT
- | TRBJ2-5 | TRBV7-2 | - | CASSLGTETQYF | TGTGCCAGCAGCTTAGGAACAGAGACCCAGTACTTC
- | TRBJ2-7 | TRBV30 | TRBD1 | CAWRRDRGSYEQYF | TGTGCCTGGAGACGGGACAGGGGATCCTACGAGCAGTACTTC
once | TRBJ2-1 | TRBV5-1 | - | CASSSPGRVGEQFF | TGCGCCAGCAGCTCCCCAGGGCGGGTTGGTGAGCAGTTCTTC
- | TRBJ1-5 | TRBV18 | - | CASSPGTSNQPQHF | TGTGCCAGCTCACCGGGGACGAGCAATCAGCCCCAGCATTTT
few | TRBJ1-6 | TRBV4-2 | TRBD1 | CASSQDTGTGDNSPLHF | TGTGCCAGCAGTCAAGATACCGGGACAGGGGACAATTCACCCCTCCACTTT
once | TRBJ2-2 | TRBV19 | TRBD2 | CASSPGLGLANTGELFF | TGTGCCAGTAGTCCAGGATTGGGACTAGCGAACACCGGGGAGCTGTTTTTT
- | TRBJ1-1 | TRBV13 | - | CASSRGLGVGKDTEAFF | TGTGCCAGCAGTCGGGGGCTCGGGGTGGGTAAGGACACTGAAGCTTTCTTT
- | TRBJ2-7 | TRBV5-1 | TRBD2 | CASSALAGSSYEQYF | TGCGCCAGCAGCGCACTAGCGGGATCCTCCTACGAGCAGTACTTC
- | TRBJ1-3 | TRBV5-1 | - | CASSLQGSHGNTIYF | TGCGCCAGCAGCTTACAGGGCTCTCACGGAAACACCATATATTTT
many | TRBJ1-6 | TRBV15 | - | CATSERNSPLHF | TGTGCCACCAGCGAGAGGAATTCACCCCTCCACTTT
- | TRBJ1-4 | TRBV5-1 | - | CASSLSGTTNEKLFF | TGCGCCAGCAGCTTATCCGGAACAACTAATGAAAAACTGTTTTTT
- | TRBJ1-1 | TRBV29-1 | - | CSVGAGAEAFF | TGCAGCGTTGGGGCTGGGGCTGAAGCTTTCTTT
- | TRBJ1-4 | TRBV5-6 | - | CASYLQGDDNEKLFF | TGTGCCAGCTACCTTCAAGGAGACGATAATGAAAAACTGTTTTTT
few | TRBJ1-4 | TRBV6-4 | - | CASSETGTKGKLFF | TGTGCCAGCAGTGAAACGGGAACCAAGGGAAAACTGTTTTTT
- | TRBJ2-7 | TRBV6-5 | - | CASSGHLLSYEQYF | TGTGCCAGTTCCGGACATCTCCTCTCCTACGAGCAGTACTTC
- | TRBJ2-6 | TRBV15 | - | CATSRDPGTGANVLTF | TGTGCCACCAGCAGAGATCCAGGGACTGGGGCCAACGTCCTGACTTTC
- | TRBJ1-2 | TRBV29-1 | - | CSVESVVRYGYTF | TGCAGCGTTGAGTCAGTAGTTCGCTATGGCTACACCTTC
- | TRBJ1-5 | TRBV7-9 | - | CASSKNSNQPQHF | TGTGCCAGCAGCAAGAATAGCAATCAGCCCCAGCATTTT
- | TRBJ1-2 | TRBV9 | - | CASSVETSGAYGYTF | TGTGCCAGCAGCGTAGAAACTTCAGGGGCCTATGGCTACACCTTC
once | TRBJ2-5 | TRBV2 | TRBD1 | CAYRQGAGETQYF | TGTGCCTACCGACAGGGGGCCGGGGAGACCCAGTACTTC
- | TRBJ1-1 | TRBV10-3 | TRBD1 | CAISGTGYTEAFF | TGTGCCATCAGTGGGACAGGATACACTGAAGCTTTCTTT
- | TRBJ1-2 | TRBV5-6 | TRBD1 | CASSLGPSGGPPDGYTF | TGTGCCAGCAGCTTGGGTCCGTCAGGGGGCCCTCCGGATGGCTACACCTTC
- | TRBJ1-2 | TRBV18 | TRBD1 | CASTGTAGNNNYGYTF | TGTGCCAGCACCGGGACAGCAGGAAATAATAACTATGGCTACACCTTC